The rows below give T cell receptor beta chains drawn from one sample of a study of OX40 agonist ivuxolimab in advanced cancers. TCRdb's copy holds only in-frame clones and misses some; the assay was immunoSEQ multiplex PCR. The sample contains some 38,000 clones, around nine tenths of which appear only once. This specimen consisted of CD4+ or CD8+ T cells sorted from blood, obtained in a trial of the OX40 agonist ivuxolimab. The source is an adult with an advanced solid tumor such as melanoma, head and neck, liver or kidney cancer. Both conserved end residues are part of each CDR3. Fields, in order: V gene, D gene, clone size, J gene, CDR3 protein, CDR3 DNA. The D gene is left open where the match is weak. Where a row states a size, it is once, few, many or the class of an expanded clone; other rows omit it.

v_call: TRBV5-5; d_call: .; clone_size: .; j_call: TRBJ1-5; cdr3_aa: CASSLGGVGQPQHF; cdr3_nt: TGTGCCAGCAGCCTCGGGGGGGTAGGGCAGCCCCAGCATTTT
v_call: TRBV4-3; d_call: .; clone_size: .; j_call: TRBJ1-5; cdr3_aa: CASSQGENQPQHF; cdr3_nt: TGCGCCAGCAGCCAAGGGGAAAACCAGCCCCAGCATTTT
v_call: TRBV11-2; d_call: .; clone_size: .; j_call: TRBJ2-2; cdr3_aa: CASSWAGTGELFF; cdr3_nt: TGTGCCAGCAGCTGGGCGGGCACCGGGGAGCTGTTTTTT
v_call: TRBV29-1; d_call: TRBD2; clone_size: .; j_call: TRBJ2-1; cdr3_aa: CQPLRAGGRSYNEQFF; cdr3_nt: TGTCAGCCCCTTCGTGCGGGGGGGCGATCCTACAATGAGCAGTTCTTC
v_call: TRBV15; d_call: .; clone_size: .; j_call: TRBJ2-7; cdr3_aa: CATSRARTADGYEQYF; cdr3_nt: TGTGCCACCAGCAGAGCTAGGACCGCCGATGGGTACGAGCAGTACTTC
v_call: TRBV5-1; d_call: .; clone_size: .; j_call: TRBJ2-3; cdr3_aa: CASSRTVGADTQYF; cdr3_nt: TGCGCCAGCAGCCGAACAGTGGGAGCAGATACGCAGTATTTT
v_call: TRBV10-1; d_call: .; clone_size: few; j_call: TRBJ2-1; cdr3_aa: CASSGVPLGEQFF; cdr3_nt: TGCGCCAGCAGTGGTGTCCCCCTGGGGGAGCAGTTCTTC
v_call: TRBV18; d_call: .; clone_size: .; j_call: TRBJ2-3; cdr3_aa: CASSPPMGAGSGTDTQYF; cdr3_nt: TGTGCCAGCTCACCACCGATGGGGGCGGGAAGCGGCACAGATACGCAGTATTTT
v_call: TRBV29-1; d_call: TRBD2; clone_size: .; j_call: TRBJ2-3; cdr3_aa: CSVGLAGAGDTQYF; cdr3_nt: TGCAGCGTGGGACTAGCGGGGGCGGGGGATACGCAGTATTTT
v_call: TRBV28; d_call: .; clone_size: once; j_call: TRBJ1-5; cdr3_aa: CASRTPPSQPQHF; cdr3_nt: TGTGCCAGCAGGACTCCACCAAGTCAGCCCCAGCATTTT
v_call: TRBV28; d_call: .; clone_size: once; j_call: TRBJ2-7; cdr3_aa: CASTLGADTYEQYF; cdr3_nt: TGTGCCAGCACCCTGGGGGCGGACACTTACGAGCAGTACTTC
v_call: TRBV9; d_call: .; clone_size: .; j_call: TRBJ1-2; cdr3_aa: CASSVGRTPDYGYTF; cdr3_nt: TGTGCCAGCAGCGTAGGTAGAACTCCCGACTATGGCTACACCTTC
v_call: TRBV5-1; d_call: .; clone_size: .; j_call: TRBJ1-2; cdr3_aa: CATGGSGNDGYTF; cdr3_nt: TGCGCCACCGGTGGATCAGGGAATGATGGCTACACCTTC
v_call: TRBV5-6; d_call: TRBD1; clone_size: .; j_call: TRBJ1-6; cdr3_aa: CASSWGQGAIYNSPLHF; cdr3_nt: TGTGCCAGCAGCTGGGGACAGGGAGCTATCTATAATTCACCCCTCCACTTT
v_call: TRBV20-1; d_call: .; clone_size: few; j_call: TRBJ1-1; cdr3_aa: CSPSEAFF; cdr3_nt: TGCAGTCCCTCTGAAGCTTTCTTT
v_call: TRBV18; d_call: .; clone_size: .; j_call: TRBJ2-7; cdr3_aa: CASSPDGSYEQYF; cdr3_nt: TGTGCCAGCTCACCCGACGGTTCCTACGAGCAGTACTTC
v_call: TRBV19; d_call: .; clone_size: .; j_call: TRBJ2-2; cdr3_aa: CASKVGQGGGELFF; cdr3_nt: TGTGCCAGTAAGGTGGGGCAGGGCGGCGGGGAGCTGTTTTTT
v_call: TRBV7-3; d_call: TRBD2; clone_size: .; j_call: TRBJ2-7; cdr3_aa: CASSSSGGYGQYF; cdr3_nt: TGTGCCAGCAGCTCAAGCGGGGGGTACGGGCAGTACTTC
v_call: TRBV27; d_call: .; clone_size: .; j_call: TRBJ1-5; cdr3_aa: CASRASGGGASQPQHF; cdr3_nt: TGTGCCAGCAGGGCCTCTGGGGGTGGAGCAAGTCAGCCCCAGCATTTT
v_call: TRBV28; d_call: .; clone_size: .; j_call: TRBJ1-1; cdr3_aa: CASSLLRVEAFF; cdr3_nt: TGTGCCAGCAGTTTATTGAGGGTTGAAGCTTTCTTT
v_call: TRBV12-5; d_call: .; clone_size: .; j_call: TRBJ2-5; cdr3_aa: CASAPREDAETQYF; cdr3_nt: TGTGCTAGTGCCCCCCGGGAAGACGCAGAGACCCAGTACTTC
v_call: TRBV7-3; d_call: .; clone_size: few; j_call: TRBJ2-2; cdr3_aa: CASGPSNGELFF; cdr3_nt: TGTGCCAGCGGTCCATCGAACGGGGAGCTGTTTTTT
v_call: TRBV6-5; d_call: .; clone_size: .; j_call: TRBJ2-7; cdr3_aa: CASRDTDGFYEQYF; cdr3_nt: TGTGCCAGCCGAGATACGGACGGTTTCTACGAGCAGTACTTC
v_call: TRBV5-6; d_call: .; clone_size: .; j_call: TRBJ1-4; cdr3_aa: CASSSDVRLFF; cdr3_nt: TGTGCCAGCAGCTCGGACGTAAGACTGTTTTTT
v_call: TRBV5-4; d_call: .; clone_size: .; j_call: TRBJ2-6; cdr3_aa: CASSLAGISGANVLTF; cdr3_nt: TGTGCCAGCAGCTTGGCGGGGATCTCTGGGGCCAACGTCCTGACTTTC
v_call: TRBV6-1; d_call: .; clone_size: .; j_call: TRBJ2-7; cdr3_aa: CASSVGTTGLSYEQYF; cdr3_nt: TGTGCCAGCAGTGTAGGTACGACAGGACTTTCCTACGAGCAGTACTTC
v_call: TRBV19; d_call: .; clone_size: .; j_call: TRBJ1-6; cdr3_aa: CASSMGQPNSPLHF; cdr3_nt: TGTGCCAGTAGTATGGGACAACCTAATTCACCCCTCCACTTT
v_call: TRBV6-5; d_call: .; clone_size: .; j_call: TRBJ1-1; cdr3_aa: CASSPGGRGPARAFF; cdr3_nt: TGTGCCAGCAGCCCGGGTGGAAGGGGCCCCGCTCGAGCTTTCTTT
v_call: TRBV6-1; d_call: TRBD1; clone_size: .; j_call: TRBJ1-5; cdr3_aa: CASLGGQANNQPQHF; cdr3_nt: TGTGCCAGCCTGGGGGGACAGGCGAACAATCAGCCCCAGCATTTT
v_call: TRBV10-3; d_call: TRBD1; clone_size: .; j_call: TRBJ1-1; cdr3_aa: CAITLDRGTEAFF; cdr3_nt: TGTGCCATCACTCTTGACAGGGGCACTGAAGCTTTCTTT
v_call: TRBV7-9; d_call: TRBD2; clone_size: .; j_call: TRBJ2-1; cdr3_aa: CASSFSGGPHNEQFF; cdr3_nt: TGTGCCAGCAGCTTTAGCGGGGGACCTCACAATGAGCAGTTCTTC
v_call: TRBV2; d_call: .; clone_size: .; j_call: TRBJ2-4; cdr3_aa: CASSETVIAKNIQYF; cdr3_nt: TGTGCCAGCAGTGAAACGGTAATAGCCAAAAACATTCAGTACTTC
v_call: TRBV27; d_call: .; clone_size: .; j_call: TRBJ1-5; cdr3_aa: CASSLRRTSNQPQHF; cdr3_nt: TGTGCCAGCAGTCTTAGGCGCACCTCGAATCAGCCCCAGCATTTT
v_call: TRBV10-2; d_call: .; clone_size: .; j_call: TRBJ1-3; cdr3_aa: CASSESGGTGNTIYF; cdr3_nt: TGCGCCAGCAGTGAGTCAGGAGGGACTGGAAACACCATATATTTT
v_call: TRBV4-1; d_call: .; clone_size: .; j_call: TRBJ2-7; cdr3_aa: CASSQQLAQSGEQYF; cdr3_nt: TGCGCCAGCAGCCAGCAGTTAGCTCAGTCAGGCGAGCAGTACTTC
v_call: TRBV18; d_call: .; clone_size: .; j_call: TRBJ1-1; cdr3_aa: CASSLEENTEAFF; cdr3_nt: TGTGCCAGCTCACTTGAAGAGAACACTGAAGCTTTCTTT
v_call: TRBV18; d_call: .; clone_size: .; j_call: TRBJ2-2; cdr3_aa: CASSKEAGGTGELFF; cdr3_nt: TGTGCCAGCTCGAAAGAGGCAGGGGGGACCGGGGAGCTGTTTTTT
v_call: TRBV2; d_call: .; clone_size: .; j_call: TRBJ1-1; cdr3_aa: CASQTGRRMNTEAFF; cdr3_nt: TGTGCCAGCCAAACAGGAAGACGAATGAACACTGAAGCTTTCTTT
v_call: TRBV19; d_call: .; clone_size: .; j_call: TRBJ2-7; cdr3_aa: CASRRLGGGSYEQYF; cdr3_nt: TGTGCCAGCCGCCGCTTGGGGGGCGGTTCCTACGAGCAGTACTTC
v_call: TRBV10-1; d_call: .; clone_size: .; j_call: TRBJ2-2; cdr3_aa: CASSESGQVRAGELFF; cdr3_nt: TGCGCCAGCAGTGAGTCAGGCCAGGTCCGAGCCGGGGAGCTGTTTTTT
v_call: TRBV5-1; d_call: .; clone_size: .; j_call: TRBJ1-1; cdr3_aa: CASSLLAGMNTEAFF; cdr3_nt: TGCGCCAGCAGCTTGTTAGCGGGCATGAACACTGAAGCTTTCTTT
v_call: TRBV11-2; d_call: TRBD2; clone_size: .; j_call: TRBJ2-3; cdr3_aa: CASSPGLSTDTQYF; cdr3_nt: TGTGCCAGCAGCCCGGGACTATCCACAGATACGCAGTATTTT
v_call: TRBV14; d_call: .; clone_size: .; j_call: TRBJ1-2; cdr3_aa: CASSQDSRNYGYTF; cdr3_nt: TGTGCCAGCAGCCAAGATAGCAGGAACTATGGCTACACCTTC
v_call: TRBV2; d_call: .; clone_size: .; j_call: TRBJ1-5; cdr3_aa: CASSREGNQPQHF; cdr3_nt: TGTGCCAGCAGTCGGGAGGGCAATCAGCCCCAGCATTTT
v_call: TRBV27; d_call: .; clone_size: once; j_call: TRBJ1-5; cdr3_aa: CASASGGGQPQHF; cdr3_nt: TGTGCCAGCGCTTCCGGTGGCGGGCAGCCCCAGCATTTT
v_call: TRBV10-3; d_call: TRBD1; clone_size: .; j_call: TRBJ2-5; cdr3_aa: CAIRTGSGIGETQYF; cdr3_nt: TGTGCCATCAGGACAGGGAGTGGAATCGGAGAGACCCAGTACTTC
v_call: TRBV9; d_call: TRBD2; clone_size: .; j_call: TRBJ2-3; cdr3_aa: CASSGASGGTTRTDTQYF; cdr3_nt: TGTGCCAGCAGCGGTGCTAGCGGGGGGACCACCAGGACAGATACGCAGTATTTT
v_call: TRBV7-9; d_call: .; clone_size: .; j_call: TRBJ2-2; cdr3_aa: CASSLPLGLFF; cdr3_nt: TGTGCCAGCAGCTTACCCCTGGGGCTGTTTTTT
v_call: TRBV10-3; d_call: TRBD2; clone_size: .; j_call: TRBJ2-3; cdr3_aa: CASSHPGLGSTQYF; cdr3_nt: TGTGCCAGTTCACATCCGGGACTAGGATCTACGCAGTATTTT
v_call: TRBV28; d_call: TRBD1; clone_size: .; j_call: TRBJ1-2; cdr3_aa: CASSQGQGAGGYTF; cdr3_nt: TGTGCCAGCAGTCAGGGACAGGGGGCTGGTGGCTACACCTTC
v_call: TRBV6-1; d_call: .; clone_size: .; j_call: TRBJ1-3; cdr3_aa: CASSEQAISGNTIYF; cdr3_nt: TGTGCCAGCAGTGAACAGGCGATCTCTGGAAACACCATATATTTT
v_call: TRBV10-3; d_call: .; clone_size: .; j_call: TRBJ1-2; cdr3_aa: CAISEERGGYTF; cdr3_nt: TGTGCCATCAGTGAGGAAAGGGGCGGCTACACCTTC
v_call: TRBV2; d_call: .; clone_size: once; j_call: TRBJ1-2; cdr3_aa: CATSPAGQYGYTF; cdr3_nt: TGTGCCACCTCCCCCGCAGGTCAATATGGCTACACCTTC